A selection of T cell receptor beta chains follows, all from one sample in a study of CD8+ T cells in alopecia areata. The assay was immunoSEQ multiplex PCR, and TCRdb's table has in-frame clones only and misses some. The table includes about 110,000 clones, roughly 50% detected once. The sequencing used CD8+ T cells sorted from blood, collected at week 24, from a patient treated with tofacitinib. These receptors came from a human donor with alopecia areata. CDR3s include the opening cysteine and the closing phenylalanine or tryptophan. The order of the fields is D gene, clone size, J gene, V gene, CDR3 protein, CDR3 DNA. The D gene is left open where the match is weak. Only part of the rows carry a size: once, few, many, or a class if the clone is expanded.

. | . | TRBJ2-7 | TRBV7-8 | CASSLARVPTYEQYF | TGTGCCAGCAGCTTAGCGAGGGTACCCACCTACGAGCAGTACTTC
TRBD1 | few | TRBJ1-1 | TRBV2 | CASSTGVNTEAFF | TGTGCCAGCAGTACAGGGGTGAACACTGAAGCTTTCTTT
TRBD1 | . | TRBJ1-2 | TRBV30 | CAWSGMGQGLKGYTF | TGTGCCTGGAGTGGAATGGGACAGGGCTTGAAGGGCTACACCTTC
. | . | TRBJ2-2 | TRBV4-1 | CASSPFTGELFF | TGCGCCAGCAGCCCCTTCACCGGGGAGCTGTTTTTT
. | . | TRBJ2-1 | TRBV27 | CASSSHSYNEQFF | TGTGCCAGCAGTTCCCACTCCTACAATGAGCAGTTCTTC
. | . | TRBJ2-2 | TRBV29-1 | CSVERQTNTGELFF | TGCAGCGTTGAAAGGCAGACGAACACCGGGGAGCTGTTTTTT
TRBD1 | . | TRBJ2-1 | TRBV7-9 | CASSGWTGQYNEQFF | TGTGCCAGCAGCGGTTGGACAGGCCAATACAATGAGCAGTTCTTC
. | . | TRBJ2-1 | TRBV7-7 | CASSLSRSHNEQFF | TGTGCTAGCAGCTTAAGTCGCAGCCACAATGAGCAGTTCTTC
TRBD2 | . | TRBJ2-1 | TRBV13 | CASSPPGGSYNEQFF | TGTGCCAGCAGCCCCCCGGGGGGCTCCTACAATGAGCAGTTCTTC
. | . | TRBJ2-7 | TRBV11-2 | CASRRAQTYEQYF | TGTGCCAGCAGGAGAGCACAGACCTACGAGCAGTACTTC
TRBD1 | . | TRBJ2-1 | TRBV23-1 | CASSEGQNNEQFF | TGCGCCAGCAGCGAGGGACAGAACAATGAGCAGTTCTTC